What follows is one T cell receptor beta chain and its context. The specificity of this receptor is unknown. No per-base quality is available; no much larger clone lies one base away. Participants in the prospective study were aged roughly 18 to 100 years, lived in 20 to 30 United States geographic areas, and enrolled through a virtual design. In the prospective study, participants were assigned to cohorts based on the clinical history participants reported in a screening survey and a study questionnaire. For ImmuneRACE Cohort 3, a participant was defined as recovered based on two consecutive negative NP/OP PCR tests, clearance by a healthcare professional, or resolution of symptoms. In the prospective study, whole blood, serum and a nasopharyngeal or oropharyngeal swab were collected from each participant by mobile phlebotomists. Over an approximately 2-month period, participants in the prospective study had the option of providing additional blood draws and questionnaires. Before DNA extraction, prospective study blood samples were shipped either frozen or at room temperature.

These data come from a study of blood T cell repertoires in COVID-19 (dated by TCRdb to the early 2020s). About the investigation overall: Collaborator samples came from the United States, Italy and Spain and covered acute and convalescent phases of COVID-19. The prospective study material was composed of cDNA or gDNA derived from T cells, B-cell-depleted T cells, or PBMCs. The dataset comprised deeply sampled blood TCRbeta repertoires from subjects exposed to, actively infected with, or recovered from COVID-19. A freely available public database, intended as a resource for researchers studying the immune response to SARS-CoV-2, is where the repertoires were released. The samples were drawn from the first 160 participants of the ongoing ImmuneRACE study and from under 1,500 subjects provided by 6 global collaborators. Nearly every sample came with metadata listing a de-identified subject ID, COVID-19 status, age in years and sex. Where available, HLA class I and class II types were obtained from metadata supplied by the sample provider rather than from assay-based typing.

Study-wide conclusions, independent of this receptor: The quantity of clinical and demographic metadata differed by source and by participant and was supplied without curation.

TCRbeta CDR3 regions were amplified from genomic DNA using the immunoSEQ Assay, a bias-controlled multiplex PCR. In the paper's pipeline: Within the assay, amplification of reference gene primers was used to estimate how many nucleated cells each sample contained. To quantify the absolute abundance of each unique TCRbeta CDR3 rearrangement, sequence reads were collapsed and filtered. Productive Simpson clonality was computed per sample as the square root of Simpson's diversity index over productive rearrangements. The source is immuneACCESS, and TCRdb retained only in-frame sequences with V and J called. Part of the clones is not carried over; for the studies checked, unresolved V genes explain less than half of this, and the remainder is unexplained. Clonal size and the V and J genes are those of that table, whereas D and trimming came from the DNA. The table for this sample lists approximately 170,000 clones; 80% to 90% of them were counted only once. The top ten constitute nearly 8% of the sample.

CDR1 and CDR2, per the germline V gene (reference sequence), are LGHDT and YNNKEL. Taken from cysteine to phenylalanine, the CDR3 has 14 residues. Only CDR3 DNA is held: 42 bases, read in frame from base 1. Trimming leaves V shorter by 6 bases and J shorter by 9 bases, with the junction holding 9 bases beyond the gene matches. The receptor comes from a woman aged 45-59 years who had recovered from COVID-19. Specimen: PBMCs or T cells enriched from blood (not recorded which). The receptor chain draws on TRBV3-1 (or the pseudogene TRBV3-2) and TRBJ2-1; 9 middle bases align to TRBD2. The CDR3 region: CASRVAGESGEQFF. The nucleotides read TGTGCCAGCAGGGTAGCGGGAGAATCGGGTGAGCAGTTCTTC.